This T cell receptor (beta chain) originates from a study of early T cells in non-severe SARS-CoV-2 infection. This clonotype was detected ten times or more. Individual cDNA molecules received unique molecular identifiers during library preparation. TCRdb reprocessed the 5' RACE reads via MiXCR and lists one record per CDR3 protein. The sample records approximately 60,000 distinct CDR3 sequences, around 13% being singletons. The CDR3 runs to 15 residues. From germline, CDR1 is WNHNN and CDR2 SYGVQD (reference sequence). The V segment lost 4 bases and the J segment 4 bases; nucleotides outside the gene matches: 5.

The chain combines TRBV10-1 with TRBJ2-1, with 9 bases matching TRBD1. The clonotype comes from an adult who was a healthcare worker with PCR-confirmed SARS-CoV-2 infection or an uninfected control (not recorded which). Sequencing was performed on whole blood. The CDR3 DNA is TGCGCCAGCAGTGCTCGGACAGGGGAATACAATGAGCAGTTCTTC. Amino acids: CASSARTGEYNEQFF.